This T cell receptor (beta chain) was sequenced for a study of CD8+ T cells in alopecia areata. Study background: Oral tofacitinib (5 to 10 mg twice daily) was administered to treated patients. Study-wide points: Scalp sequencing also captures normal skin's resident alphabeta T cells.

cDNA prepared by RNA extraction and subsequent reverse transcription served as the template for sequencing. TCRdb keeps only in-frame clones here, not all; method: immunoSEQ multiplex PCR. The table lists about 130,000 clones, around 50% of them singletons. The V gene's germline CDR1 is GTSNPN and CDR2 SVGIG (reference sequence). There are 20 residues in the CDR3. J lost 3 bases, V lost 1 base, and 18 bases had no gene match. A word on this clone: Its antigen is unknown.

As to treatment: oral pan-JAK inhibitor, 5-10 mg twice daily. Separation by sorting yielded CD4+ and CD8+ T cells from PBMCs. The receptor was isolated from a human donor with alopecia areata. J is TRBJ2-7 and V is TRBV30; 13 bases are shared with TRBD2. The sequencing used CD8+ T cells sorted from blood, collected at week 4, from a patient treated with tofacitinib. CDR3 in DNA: TGTGCCTGGAGTGCCCCTAAGGTGGGGACTAGCGGGGAGATTATCTACGAGCAGTACTTC. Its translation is CAWSAPKVGTSGEIIYEQYF.